One sample yielded the 8 T cell receptor beta chains listed below, sequenced in a study of cytomegalovirus exposure and HLA in healthy donors. The PCR contained 60 Vbeta and 13 Jbeta primers. TCRdb's copy holds only in-frame clones and misses some; the assay was immunoSEQ multiplex PCR. The profile shows fewer than 90,000 clones, about 67% of them singletons. Sequenced input: PBMCs. The receptors come from a man aged 35-49 years in good health and CMV-seropositive.

This sequence joins TRBV5-6 and TRBJ2-7; 7 bases are a match to TRBD1. Germline values: CDR1 SGHDT, CDR2 YYEEEE. The CDR3 sequence is 13 residues long. Trimming at V came to 3 bases and at J to 3 bases, leaving 3 bases not matched to a gene. In DNA, the CDR3 is TGTGCCAGCAGCTGGGACAGTAACTACGAGCAGTACTTC. Its translation is CASSWDSNYEQYF.

The chain carries TRBV5-6 and TRBJ1-2; D is ambiguous. The CDR3 runs 11 residues. Between the trimmed V and J ends, which lost 4 bases and 9 bases, there was a span of 10 bases. CDR1 and CDR2 (germline): SGHDT, YYEEEE. CDR3 DNA: TGTGCCAGCAGCCGGGGAGCAAGCTACACCTTC. Translation: CASSRGASYTF.

The J gene is TRBJ2-1, the V gene TRBV4-1; TRBD2 matches 16 bases. Germline V gene sequence: CDR1 MGHRA, CDR2 YSYEKL. The CDR3 has 19 amino acids. The ends lost 3 bases at V and 6 bases at J; junction bases unmatched: 11. The CDR3 region is CASSHPGLAGGPGFNEQFF. In nucleotides, the CDR3 is TGCGCCAGCAGCCACCCGGGACTAGCGGGAGGGCCTGGGTTCAATGAGCAGTTCTTC.

This clone was counted once. The genes are TRBV28 and TRBJ1-3; D is undetermined. This CDR3 region has 15 residues. Germline CDR1 MDHEN, CDR2 SYDVKM. Trimming stripped 2 bases from V and 2 bases from J, with 10 bases between. The CDR3 spells CASSLSPRAGNTIYF. The CDR3 nucleotides read TGTGCCAGCAGTTTAAGTCCCCGAGCTGGAAACACCATATATTTT.

The genes are TRBV9 and TRBJ1-2; D may be TRBD1 (5 bases). Germline V gives CDR1 SGDLS, CDR2 YYNGEE. The CDR3 has 14 amino acids. V was cut by 5 bases and J by 1 base, with 12 bases left in between. CDR3 region: CASSQGSGNYGYTF. DNA of the CDR3: TGTGCCAGCAGTCAGGGCTCGGGTAACTATGGCTACACCTTC.

J is TRBJ2-2 and V is TRBV7-2, with 9 bases aligning to TRBD1. Unmatched junction bases numbered 14, after V lost 2 bases and J lost 7 bases. Germline V gene data show CDR1 as SGHTA and CDR2 as FQGNSA. This CDR3 region has 18 residues. The DNA for the CDR3 is TGTGCCAGCAGCTTAAAAAACAGGGGACAGGGTGGGCACGGGGAGCTGTTTTTT. Protein: CASSLKNRGQGGHGELFF.

The genes are TRBV5-1 and TRBJ1-1, with TRBD1 matching over 9 bases. Germline V CDR1 and CDR2: SGHRS, YFSETQ. With V trimmed by 4 bases and J by 2 bases, 3 bases remained unmatched. The CDR3 sequence is 14 residues long. The CDR3 coding sequence is TGCGCCAGCAGCAGACAGGGGGTTAACACTGAAGCTTTCTTT. Translating it yields CASSRQGVNTEAFF.

Worth noting for this clone: The sample holds other DNA sequences that translate to the same CDR3. The genes are TRBV6-5 and TRBJ1-5, with 8 bases aligning to TRBD1. The junction had 4 bases not matched to a gene; V was cut back by 6 bases and J by 6 bases. CDR1 MNHEY and CDR2 SVGAGI come from the germline V gene. This CDR3 comprises 13 residues. In nucleotides, the CDR3 is TGTGCCAGCAGCCCAGACAGGGGTCAGCCCCAGCATTTT. This codes for CASSPDRGQPQHF.